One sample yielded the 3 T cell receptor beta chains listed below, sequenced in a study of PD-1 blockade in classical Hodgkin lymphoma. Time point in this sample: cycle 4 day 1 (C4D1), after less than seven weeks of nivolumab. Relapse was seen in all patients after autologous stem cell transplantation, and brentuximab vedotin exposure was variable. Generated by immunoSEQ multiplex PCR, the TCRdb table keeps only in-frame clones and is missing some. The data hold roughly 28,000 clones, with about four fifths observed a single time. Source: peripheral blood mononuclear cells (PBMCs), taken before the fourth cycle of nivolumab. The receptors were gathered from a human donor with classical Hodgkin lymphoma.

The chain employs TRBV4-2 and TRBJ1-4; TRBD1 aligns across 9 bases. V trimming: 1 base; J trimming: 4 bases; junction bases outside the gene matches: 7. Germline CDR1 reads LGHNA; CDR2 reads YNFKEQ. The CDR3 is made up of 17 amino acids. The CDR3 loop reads CASSQGGPGQGNEKLFF. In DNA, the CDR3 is TGTGCCAGCAGCCAAGGGGGCCCGGGACAGGGTAATGAAAAACTGTTTTTT.

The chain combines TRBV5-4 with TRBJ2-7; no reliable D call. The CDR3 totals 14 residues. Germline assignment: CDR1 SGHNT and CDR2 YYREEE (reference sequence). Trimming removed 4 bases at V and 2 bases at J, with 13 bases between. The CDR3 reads CASSLNLGPYEQYF. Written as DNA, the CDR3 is TGTGCCAGCAGCCTCAACTTGGGCCCCTACGAGCAGTACTTC. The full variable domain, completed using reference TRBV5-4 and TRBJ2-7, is ETGVTQSPTHLIKTRGQQVTLRCSSQSGHNTVSWYQQALGQGPQFIFQYYREEENGRGNFPPRFSGLQFPNYSSELNVNALELDDSALYLCASSLNLGPYEQYFGPGTRLTVT.

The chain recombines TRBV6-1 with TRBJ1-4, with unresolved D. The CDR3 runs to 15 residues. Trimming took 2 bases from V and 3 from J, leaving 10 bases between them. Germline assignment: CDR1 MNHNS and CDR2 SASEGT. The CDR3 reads CASSERRPPNEKLFF. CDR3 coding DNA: TGTGCCAGCAGTGAACGACGGCCCCCTAATGAAAAACTGTTTTTT.